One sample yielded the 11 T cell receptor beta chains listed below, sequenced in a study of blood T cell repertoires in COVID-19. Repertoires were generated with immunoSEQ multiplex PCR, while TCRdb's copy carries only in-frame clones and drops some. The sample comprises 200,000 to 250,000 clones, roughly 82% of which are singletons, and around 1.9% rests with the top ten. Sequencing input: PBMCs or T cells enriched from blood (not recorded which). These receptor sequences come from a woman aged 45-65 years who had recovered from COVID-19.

For the CDR3, the DNA is TGTGCCAGCAGCTTAGTTAGTAGCGCGGGGGCCGACACCGGGGAGCTGTTTTTT. Protein sequence: CASSLVSSAGADTGELFF. This chain connects TRBV7-3 to TRBJ2-2; tentatively, D is TRBD2 (7 bases). Germline V gene data show CDR1 as SGHTA and CDR2 as FQGTGA. The CDR3 totals 18 residues. V lost 2 bases, J lost 3 bases, and 19 bases lay in between.

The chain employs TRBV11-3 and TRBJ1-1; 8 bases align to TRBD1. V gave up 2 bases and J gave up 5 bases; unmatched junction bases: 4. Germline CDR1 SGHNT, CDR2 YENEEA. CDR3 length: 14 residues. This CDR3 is CASSLQGAGTEAFF. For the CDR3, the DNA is TGTGCCAGCAGCTTACAGGGGGCGGGAACTGAAGCTTTCTTT.

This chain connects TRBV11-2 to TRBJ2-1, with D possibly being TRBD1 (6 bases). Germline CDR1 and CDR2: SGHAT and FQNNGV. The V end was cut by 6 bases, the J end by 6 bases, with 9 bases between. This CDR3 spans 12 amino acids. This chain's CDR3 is CASRQGANEQFF. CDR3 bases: TGTGCCAGCAGACAGGGTGCCAATGAGCAGTTCTTC.

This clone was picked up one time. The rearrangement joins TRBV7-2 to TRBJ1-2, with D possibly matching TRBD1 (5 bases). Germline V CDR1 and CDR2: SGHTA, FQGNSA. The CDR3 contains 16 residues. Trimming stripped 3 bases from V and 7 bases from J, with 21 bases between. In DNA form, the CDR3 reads TGTGCCAGCAGCTTTCCAAACCCGGGGACGGGAGGTGGCTACACCTTC. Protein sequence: CASSFPNPGTGGGYTF.

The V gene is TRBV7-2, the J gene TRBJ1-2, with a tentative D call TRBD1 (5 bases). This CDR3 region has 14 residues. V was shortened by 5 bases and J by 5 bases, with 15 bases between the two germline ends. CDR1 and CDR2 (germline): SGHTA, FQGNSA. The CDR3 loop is CASSPRRDLYGYTF. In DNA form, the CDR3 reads TGTGCCAGCAGCCCACGGAGGGACCTATATGGCTACACCTTC.

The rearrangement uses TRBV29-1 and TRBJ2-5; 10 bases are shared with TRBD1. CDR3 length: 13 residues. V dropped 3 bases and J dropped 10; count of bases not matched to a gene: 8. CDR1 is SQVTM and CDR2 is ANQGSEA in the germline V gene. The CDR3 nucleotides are TGCAGCGTTGAGAGGGACAGGGGTAACGGCCAGTACTTC. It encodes CSVERDRGNGQYF.

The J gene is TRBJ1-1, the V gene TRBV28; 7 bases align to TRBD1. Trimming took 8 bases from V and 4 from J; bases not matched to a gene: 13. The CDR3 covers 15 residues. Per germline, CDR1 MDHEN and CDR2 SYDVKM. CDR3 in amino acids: CASFGGARGLTEAFF. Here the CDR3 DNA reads TGTGCCAGCTTCGGGGGAGCGAGGGGGCTCACTGAAGCTTTCTTT.

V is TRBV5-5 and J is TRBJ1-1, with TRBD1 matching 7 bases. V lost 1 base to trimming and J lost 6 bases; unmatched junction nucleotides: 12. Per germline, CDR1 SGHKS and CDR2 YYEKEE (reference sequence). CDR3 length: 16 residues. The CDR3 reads CASSLNFAGGRAEAFF. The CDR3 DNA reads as TGTGCCAGCAGCTTGAACTTTGCAGGGGGGAGAGCTGAAGCTTTCTTT.

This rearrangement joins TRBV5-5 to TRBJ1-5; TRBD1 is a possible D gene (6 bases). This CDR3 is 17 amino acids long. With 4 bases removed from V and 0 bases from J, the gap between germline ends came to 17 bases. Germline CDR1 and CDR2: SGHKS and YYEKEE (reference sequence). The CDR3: CASSRRVGGDSNQPQHF. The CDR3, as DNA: TGTGCCAGCAGCAGACGCGTAGGGGGAGATAGCAATCAGCCCCAGCATTTT.

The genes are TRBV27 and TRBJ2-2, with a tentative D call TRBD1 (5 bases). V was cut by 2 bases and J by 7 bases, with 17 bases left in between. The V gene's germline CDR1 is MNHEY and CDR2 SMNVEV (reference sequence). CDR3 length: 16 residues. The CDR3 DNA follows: TGTGCCAGCAGTTTACTGGGCCAGGGAACAGACGGGGAGCTGTTTTTT. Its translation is CASSLLGQGTDGELFF.

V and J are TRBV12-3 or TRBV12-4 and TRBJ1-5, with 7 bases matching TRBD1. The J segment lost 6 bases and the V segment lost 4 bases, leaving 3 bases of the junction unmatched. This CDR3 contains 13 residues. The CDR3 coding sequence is TGTGCCAGCAGTTGGGACAGTGGTCAGCCCCAGCATTTT. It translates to CASSWDSGQPQHF.